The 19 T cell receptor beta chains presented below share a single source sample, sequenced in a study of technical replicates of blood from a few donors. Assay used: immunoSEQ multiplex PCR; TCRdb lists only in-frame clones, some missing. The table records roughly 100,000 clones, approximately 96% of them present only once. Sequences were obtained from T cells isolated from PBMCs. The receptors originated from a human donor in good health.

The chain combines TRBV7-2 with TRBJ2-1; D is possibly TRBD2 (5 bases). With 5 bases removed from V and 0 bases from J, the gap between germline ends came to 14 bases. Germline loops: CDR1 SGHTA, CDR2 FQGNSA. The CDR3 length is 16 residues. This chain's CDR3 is CASSGWTPSSYNEQFF. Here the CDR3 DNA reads TGTGCCAGCAGCGGATGGACTCCGAGCTCCTACAATGAGCAGTTCTTC. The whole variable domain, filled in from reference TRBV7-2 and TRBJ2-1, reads GAGVSQSPSNKVTEKGKDVELRCDPISGHTALYWYRQSLGQGLEFLIYFQGNSAPDKSGLPSDRFSAERTGGSVSTLTIQRTQQEDSAVYLCASSGWTPSSYNEQFFGPGTRLTVL.

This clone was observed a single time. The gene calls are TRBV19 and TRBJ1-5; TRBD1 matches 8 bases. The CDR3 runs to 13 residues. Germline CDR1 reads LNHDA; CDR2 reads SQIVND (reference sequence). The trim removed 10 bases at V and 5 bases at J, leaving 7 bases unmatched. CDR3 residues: CATTDRVDQPQHF. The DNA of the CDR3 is TGTGCCACCACGGACAGGGTAGATCAGCCCCAGCATTTT.

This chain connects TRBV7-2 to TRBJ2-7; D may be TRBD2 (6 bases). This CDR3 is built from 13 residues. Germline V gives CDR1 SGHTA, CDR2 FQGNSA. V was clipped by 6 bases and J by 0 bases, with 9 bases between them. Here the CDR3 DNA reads TGTGCCAGCAGATCGGGAGACTCCTACGAGCAGTACTTC. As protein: CASRSGDSYEQYF.

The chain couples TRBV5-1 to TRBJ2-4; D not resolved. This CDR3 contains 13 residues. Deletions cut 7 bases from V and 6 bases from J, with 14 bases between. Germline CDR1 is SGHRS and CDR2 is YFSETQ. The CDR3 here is CASGSPSSNIQYF. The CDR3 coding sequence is TGCGCCAGCGGTAGTCCTTCTTCAAACATTCAGTACTTC. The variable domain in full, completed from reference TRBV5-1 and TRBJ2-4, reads KAGVTQTPRYLIKTRGQQVTLSCSPISGHRSVSWYQQTPGQGLQFLFEYFSETQRNKGNFPGRFSGRQFSNSRSEMNVSTLELGDSALYLCASGSPSSNIQYFGAGTRLSVL.

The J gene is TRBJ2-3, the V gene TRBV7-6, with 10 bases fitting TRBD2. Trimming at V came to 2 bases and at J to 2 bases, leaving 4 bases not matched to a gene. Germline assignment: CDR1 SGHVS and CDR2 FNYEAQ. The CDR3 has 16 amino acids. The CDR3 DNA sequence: TGTGCCAGCAGCTTATCAACTAGCGGGGCCACAGATACGCAGTATTTT. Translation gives CASSLSTSGATDTQYF.

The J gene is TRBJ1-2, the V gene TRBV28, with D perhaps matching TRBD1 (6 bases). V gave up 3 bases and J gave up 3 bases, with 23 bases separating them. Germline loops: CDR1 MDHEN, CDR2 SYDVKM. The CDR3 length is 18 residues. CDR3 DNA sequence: TGTGCCAGCAGTTTGGGCTCCCCCGGGGGGACATCTTACTATGGCTACACCTTC. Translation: CASSLGSPGGTSYYGYTF.

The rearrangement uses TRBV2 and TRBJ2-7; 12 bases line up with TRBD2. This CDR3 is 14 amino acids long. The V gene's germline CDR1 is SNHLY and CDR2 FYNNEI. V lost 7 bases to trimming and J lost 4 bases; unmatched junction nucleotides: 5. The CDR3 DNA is TGTGCCAGCATGAGACTAGCGGGGGAATACGAGCAGTACTTC. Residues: CASMRLAGEYEQYF.

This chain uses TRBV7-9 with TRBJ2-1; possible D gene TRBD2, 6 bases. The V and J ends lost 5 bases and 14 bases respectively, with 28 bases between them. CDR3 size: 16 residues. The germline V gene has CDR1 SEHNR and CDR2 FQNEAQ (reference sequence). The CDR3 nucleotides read TGTGCCAGCAGCACTGGGGCGTTAAGAGCGGGCCGCAGAGAGTTCTTC. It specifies CASSTGALRAGRREFF.

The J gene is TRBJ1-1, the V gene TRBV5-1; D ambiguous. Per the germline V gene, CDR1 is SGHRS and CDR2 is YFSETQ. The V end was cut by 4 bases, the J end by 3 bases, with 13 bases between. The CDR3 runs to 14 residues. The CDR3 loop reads CASSQVSSYTEAFF. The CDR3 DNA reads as TGCGCCAGCAGCCAAGTTAGCAGCTACACTGAAGCTTTCTTT.

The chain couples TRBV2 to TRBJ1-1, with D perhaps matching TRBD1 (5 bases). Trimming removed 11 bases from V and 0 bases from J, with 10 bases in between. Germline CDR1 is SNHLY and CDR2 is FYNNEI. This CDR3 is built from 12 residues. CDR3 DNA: TGTGCCGTGGGACTTATGAACACTGAAGCTTTCTTT. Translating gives CAVGLMNTEAFF.

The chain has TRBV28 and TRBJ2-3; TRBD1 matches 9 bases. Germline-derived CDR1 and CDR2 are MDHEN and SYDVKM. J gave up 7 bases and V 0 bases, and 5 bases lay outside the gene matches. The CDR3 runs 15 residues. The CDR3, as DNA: TGTGCCAGCAGTTTATGGAACAGGGGGCAGTATACGCAGTATTTT. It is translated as CASSLWNRGQYTQYF.

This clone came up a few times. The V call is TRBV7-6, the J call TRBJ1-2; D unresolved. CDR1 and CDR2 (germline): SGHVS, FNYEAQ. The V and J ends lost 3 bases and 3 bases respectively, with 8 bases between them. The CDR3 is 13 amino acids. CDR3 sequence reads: CASSFARHYGYTF. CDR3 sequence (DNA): TGTGCCAGCAGCTTTGCCAGGCACTATGGCTACACCTTC. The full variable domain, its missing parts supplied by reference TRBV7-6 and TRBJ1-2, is GAGVSQSPRYKVTKRGQDVALRCDPISGHVSLYWYRQALGQGPEFLTYFNYEAQQDKSGLPNDRFSAERPEGSISTLTIQRTEQRDSAMYRCASSFARHYGYTFGSGTRLTVV.

The DNA of the CDR3 is TGTGCCACCAGCAGAGATCATACAGGCTCTGGGGCCAACGTCCTGACTTTC. It codes for CATSRDHTGSGANVLTF. V and J are TRBV15 and TRBJ2-6; D may be TRBD1 (5 bases). Trimming took 0 bases from V and 0 from J, leaving 9 bases between them. The CDR3 runs 17 residues. Germline assignment: CDR1 LNHNV and CDR2 YYDKDF (reference sequence). The variable domain in full, with the rest retrieved from reference TRBV15 and TRBJ2-6, is DAMVIQNPRYQVTQFGKPVTLSCSQTLNHNVMYWYQQKSSQAPKLLFHYYDKDFNNEADTPDNFQSRRPNTSFCFLDIRSPGLGDTAMYLCATSRDHTGSGANVLTFGAGSRLTVL.

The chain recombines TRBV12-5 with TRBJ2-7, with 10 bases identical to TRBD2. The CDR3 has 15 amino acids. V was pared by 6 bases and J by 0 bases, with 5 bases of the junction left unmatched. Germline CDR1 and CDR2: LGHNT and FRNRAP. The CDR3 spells CASGLLAGGSYEQYF. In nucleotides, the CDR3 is TGTGCTAGTGGCCTCTTAGCGGGAGGCTCCTACGAGCAGTACTTC.

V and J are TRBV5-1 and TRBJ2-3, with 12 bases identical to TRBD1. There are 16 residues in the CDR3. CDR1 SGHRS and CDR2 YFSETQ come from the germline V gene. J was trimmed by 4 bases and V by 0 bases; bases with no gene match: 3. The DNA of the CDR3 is TGCGCCAGCAGCTTGGATGGGACAGGGGGCCCAGATACGCAGTATTTT. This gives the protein CASSLDGTGGPDTQYF.

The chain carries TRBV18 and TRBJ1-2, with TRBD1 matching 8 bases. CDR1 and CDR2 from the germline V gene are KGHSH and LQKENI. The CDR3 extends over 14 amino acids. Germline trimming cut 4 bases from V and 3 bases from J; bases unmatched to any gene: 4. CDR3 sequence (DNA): TGTGCCAGCTCACAGACAGGGGATTACTATGGCTACACCTTC. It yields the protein CASSQTGDYYGYTF.

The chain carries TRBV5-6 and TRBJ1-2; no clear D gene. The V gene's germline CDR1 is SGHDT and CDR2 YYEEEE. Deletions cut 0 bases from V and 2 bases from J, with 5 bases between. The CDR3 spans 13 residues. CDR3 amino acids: CASSLDRNYGYTF. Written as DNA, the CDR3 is TGTGCCAGCAGCTTGGATCGGAACTATGGCTACACCTTC.

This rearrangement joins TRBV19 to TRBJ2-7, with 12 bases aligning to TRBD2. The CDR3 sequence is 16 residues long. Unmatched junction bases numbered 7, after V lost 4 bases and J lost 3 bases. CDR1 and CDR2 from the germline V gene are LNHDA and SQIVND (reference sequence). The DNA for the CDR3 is TGTGCCAGTAGTACCGGATGGACTAGCGGGAACTACGAGCAGTACTTC. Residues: CASSTGWTSGNYEQYF. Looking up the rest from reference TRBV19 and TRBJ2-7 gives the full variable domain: DGGITQSPKYLFRKEGQNVTLSCEQNLNHDAMYWYRQDPGQGLRLIYYSQIVNDFQKGDIAEGYSVSREKKESFPLTVTSAQKNPTAFYLCASSTGWTSGNYEQYFGPGTRLTVT.

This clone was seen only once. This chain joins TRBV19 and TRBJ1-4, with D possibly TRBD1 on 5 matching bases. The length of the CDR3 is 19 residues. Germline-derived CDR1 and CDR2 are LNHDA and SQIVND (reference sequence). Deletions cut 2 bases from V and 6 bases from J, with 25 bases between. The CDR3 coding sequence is TGTGCCAGTAGTATACAGGGAAAGTCCGGTCTCCTATGGGATGAAAAACTGTTTTTT. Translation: CASSIQGKSGLLWDEKLFF.